The 2 T cell receptor beta chains presented below share a single source sample, sequenced in a study of neoadjuvant anti-PD-1 for oral cavity cancer. Indicated time point: after neoadjuvant nivolumab, at surgical resection. Here immunoSEQ multiplex PCR was the method, and the copy in TCRdb shows in-frame clones only, minus some. This table holds tens of thousands of clones, around 26% found once. The specimen comprised tumor tissue, sampled after nivolumab (anti-PD-1) treatment. Receptors originate from a person between 40 and 80 years old with oral cavity squamous cell carcinoma.

The V call is TRBV2, the J call TRBJ2-1, with D possibly TRBD2 on 7 matching bases. The V and J ends lost 6 bases and 5 bases respectively, with 11 bases between them. CDR1 SNHLY and CDR2 FYNNEI come from the germline V gene. The CDR3 totals 13 residues. The CDR3 DNA follows: TGTGCCAGCAGGGGGGGGCCAGACAATGAGCAGTTCTTC. As protein: CASRGGPDNEQFF.

The chain links TRBV5-1 to TRBJ2-2; 9 bases are shared with TRBD1. The CDR3 runs 15 residues. Germline trimming cut 4 bases from V and 4 bases from J; bases unmatched to any gene: 5. From germline, CDR1 is SGHRS and CDR2 YFSETQ. The CDR3 is CASSTGTGSTGELFF. The CDR3, as DNA: TGCGCCAGCAGCACCGGGACAGGGAGCACCGGGGAGCTGTTTTTT.